This record looks at one TCR beta chain sequence and its context. The table came from immunoSEQ multiplex PCR; TCRdb's copy has only in-frame clones and leaves some out. This sample has more than 350,000 clones; more than 75% occur once, and the top ten carry 10%. Germline CDR1 reads GTSNPN; CDR2 reads SVGIG (reference sequence). V was trimmed by 5 bases and J by 4 bases, leaving 15 bases between them. The CDR3 has 14 residues. The sample belongs to a study of blood T cell repertoires in COVID-19. Study-wide context: Sources were T cells, B-cell-depleted T cells, or PBMCs; the material itself was cDNA or gDNA.

Participants, roughly 18 to 89 years old, spanned 25 or so US areas. Categorization into cohorts depended on clinical history that participants reported. What the recovered Cohort 3 donors had was two negative PCRs, clearance, or symptom resolution. The V gene is TRBV30, the J gene TRBJ1-3, with a weak D call TRBD1 (6 bases). The sample consisted of PBMCs or T cells enriched from blood (not recorded which). This sequence was found in a woman between 45 and 60 years old who had recovered from COVID-19. CDR3: CAWSQGIIGNTIYF. In DNA, the CDR3 is TGTGCCTGGTCTCAGGGGATCATAGGAAACACCATATATTTT.